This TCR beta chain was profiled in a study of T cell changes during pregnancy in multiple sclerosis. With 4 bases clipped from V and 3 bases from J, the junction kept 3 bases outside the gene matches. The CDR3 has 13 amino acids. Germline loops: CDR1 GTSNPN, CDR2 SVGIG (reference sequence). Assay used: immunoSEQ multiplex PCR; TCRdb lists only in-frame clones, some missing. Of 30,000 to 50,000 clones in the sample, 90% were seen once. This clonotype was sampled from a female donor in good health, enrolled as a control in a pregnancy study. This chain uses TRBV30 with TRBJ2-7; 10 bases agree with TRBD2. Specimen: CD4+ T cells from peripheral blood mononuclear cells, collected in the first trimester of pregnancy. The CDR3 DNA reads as TGTGCCTGGAAGGCTAGCGGGGGCTACGAGCAGTACTTC. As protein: CAWKASGGYEQYF.